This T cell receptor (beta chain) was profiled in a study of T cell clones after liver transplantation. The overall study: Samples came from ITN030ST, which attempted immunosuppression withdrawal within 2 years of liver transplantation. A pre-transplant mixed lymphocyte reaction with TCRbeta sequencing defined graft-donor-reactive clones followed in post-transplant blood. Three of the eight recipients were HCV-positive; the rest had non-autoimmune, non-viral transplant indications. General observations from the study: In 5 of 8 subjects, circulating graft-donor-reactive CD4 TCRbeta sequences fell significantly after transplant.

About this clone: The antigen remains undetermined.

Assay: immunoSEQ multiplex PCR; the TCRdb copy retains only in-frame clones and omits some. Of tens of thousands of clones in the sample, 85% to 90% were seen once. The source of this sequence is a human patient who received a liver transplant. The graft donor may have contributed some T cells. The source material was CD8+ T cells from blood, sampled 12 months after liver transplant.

DNA for the CDR3: TGCGCCAGCAGCTTGGAAATAACGGGAGCCTTCTCCTACGAGCAGTACTTC. It translates to CASSLEITGAFSYEQYF. The chain couples TRBV5-1 to TRBJ2-7, with a possible D match to TRBD2 (6 bases). The CDR3 sequence is 17 residues long. V dropped 0 bases and J dropped 0 bases, with 16 bases sitting between them. Germline assignment: CDR1 SGHRS and CDR2 YFSETQ. Looking up the rest from reference TRBV5-1 and TRBJ2-7 gives the full variable domain: KAGVTQTPRYLIKTRGQQVTLSCSPISGHRSVSWYQQTPGQGLQFLFEYFSETQRNKGNFPGRFSGRQFSNSRSEMNVSTLELGDSALYLCASSLEITGAFSYEQYFGPGTRLTVT.